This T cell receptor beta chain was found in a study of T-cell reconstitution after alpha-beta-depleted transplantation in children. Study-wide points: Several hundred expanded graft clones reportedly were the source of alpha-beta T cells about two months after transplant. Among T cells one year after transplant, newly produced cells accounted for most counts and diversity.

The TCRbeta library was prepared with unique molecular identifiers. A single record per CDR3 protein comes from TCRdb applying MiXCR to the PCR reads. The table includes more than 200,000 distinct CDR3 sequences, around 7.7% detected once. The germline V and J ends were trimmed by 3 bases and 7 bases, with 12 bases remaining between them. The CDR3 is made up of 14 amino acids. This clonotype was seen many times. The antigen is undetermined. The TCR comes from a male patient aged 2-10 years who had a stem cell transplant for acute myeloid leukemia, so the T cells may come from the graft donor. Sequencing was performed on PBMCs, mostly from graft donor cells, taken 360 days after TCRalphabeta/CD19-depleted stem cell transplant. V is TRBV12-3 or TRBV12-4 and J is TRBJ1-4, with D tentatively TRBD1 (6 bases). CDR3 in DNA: TGTGCCAGCAGTTTGAGACAGGATATTGAAAAACTGTTTTTT. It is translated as CASSLRQDIEKLFF.